These T cell receptor beta chains were read from a single sample in a study of T cells in Graves' hyperthyroidism and ophthalmopathy. In TCRdb, the multiplex PCR reads were re-called with MiXCR into one record per CDR3 protein. The sample includes about 720,000 distinct CDR3 sequences, 18% of them seen just once. Source material: blood. The source of these receptors is a woman aged 50 to 65 with Graves' hyperthyroidism that later progressed to Graves' ophthalmopathy. Each CDR3 is given with its conserved first and last residue. The D gene is left open where the match is weak. Size tells how often a clone was seen (once, few, many) or the class of an expanded clone, and some rows leave it out.

V gene: TRBV24-1
clone size: .
D gene: .
J gene: TRBJ2-1
CDR3 protein: CATSGTDSSSYNEQFF
CDR3 DNA: TGTGCCACCAGTGGTACGGACAGCAGCTCCTACAATGAGCAGTTCTTC

V gene: TRBV20-1
clone size: few
D gene: TRBD1
J gene: TRBJ2-5
CDR3 protein: CRDRVVGQETQYF
CDR3 DNA: TGCAGAGACAGGGTCGTCGGCCAAGAGACCCAGTACTTC

V gene: TRBV7-8
clone size: many
D gene: .
J gene: TRBJ2-3
CDR3 protein: CASSLLRGGNSRDTQYF
CDR3 DNA: TGTGCCAGCAGCTTACTCCGGGGAGGCAATTCGAGGGATACGCAGTATTTT

V gene: TRBV6-2/TRBV6-3
clone size: .
D gene: .
J gene: TRBJ1-5
CDR3 protein: CASSYSGRYQPQHF
CDR3 DNA: TGTGCCAGCAGTTACTCAGGAAGGTACCAGCCCCAGCATTTT

V gene: TRBV27
clone size: once
D gene: .
J gene: TRBJ1-2
CDR3 protein: CASSKGQWYGYTF
CDR3 DNA: TGTGCCAGCAGCAAAGGACAGTGGTATGGCTACACCTTC

V gene: TRBV20-1
clone size: few
D gene: .
J gene: TRBJ1-2
CDR3 protein: CSAIGGYGYTF
CDR3 DNA: TGCAGTGCCATAGGAGGCTATGGCTACACCTTC

V gene: TRBV20-1
clone size: .
D gene: .
J gene: TRBJ1-5
CDR3 protein: CSASPGDSNQPQHF
CDR3 DNA: TGCAGTGCTAGTCCAGGGGATAGCAATCAGCCCCAGCATTTT

V gene: TRBV7-2
clone size: few
D gene: .
J gene: TRBJ1-2
CDR3 protein: CASSLDWTGFYGYTF
CDR3 DNA: TGTGCCAGCAGCTTAGATTGGACGGGGTTTTATGGCTACACCTTC

V gene: TRBV7-3
clone size: few
D gene: TRBD1
J gene: TRBJ2-2
CDR3 protein: CASSKNYRGNTGELFF
CDR3 DNA: TGTGCCAGCAGTAAAAATTACAGGGGGAACACCGGGGAGCTGTTTTTT

V gene: TRBV7-8
clone size: few
D gene: .
J gene: TRBJ2-3
CDR3 protein: CASSQTGPGTDTQYF
CDR3 DNA: TGTGCCAGCAGTCAAACGGGGCCCGGCACAGATACGCAGTATTTT

V gene: TRBV12-3/TRBV12-4
clone size: .
D gene: .
J gene: TRBJ1-4
CDR3 protein: CASTDNYNEKLFF
CDR3 DNA: TGTGCCAGCACCGACAACTATAATGAAAAACTGTTTTTT

V gene: TRBV18
clone size: many
D gene: .
J gene: TRBJ1-2
CDR3 protein: CASSPPNDGGYTF
CDR3 DNA: TGTGCCAGCTCACCCCCTAACGATGGTGGCTACACCTTC

V gene: TRBV13
clone size: many
D gene: TRBD1
J gene: TRBJ1-4
CDR3 protein: CASSLTGGPEKLFF
CDR3 DNA: TGTGCCAGCAGCTTAACAGGGGGCCCCGAAAAACTGTTTTTT

V gene: TRBV29-1
clone size: few
D gene: TRBD1
J gene: TRBJ1-5
CDR3 protein: CSVEGQGPNQPQHF
CDR3 DNA: TGCAGCGTTGAAGGACAGGGTCCCAATCAGCCCCAGCATTTT

V gene: TRBV9
clone size: .
D gene: .
J gene: TRBJ2-2
CDR3 protein: CASSVTTGELFF
CDR3 DNA: TGTGCCAGCAGCGTAACCACCGGGGAGCTGTTTTTT

V gene: TRBV20-1
clone size: few
D gene: .
J gene: TRBJ2-2
CDR3 protein: CSALGTSNTGELFF
CDR3 DNA: TGCAGTGCCCTAGGGACATCGAACACCGGGGAGCTGTTTTTT

V gene: TRBV20-1
clone size: many
D gene: .
J gene: TRBJ1-1
CDR3 protein: CSAREGLNTEAFF
CDR3 DNA: TGCAGTGCTAGAGAGGGGTTGAACACTGAAGCTTTCTTT

V gene: TRBV12-3/TRBV12-4
clone size: many
D gene: TRBD1
J gene: TRBJ1-5
CDR3 protein: CASSRTGDGQPQHF
CDR3 DNA: TGTGCCAGCAGCCGCACAGGGGATGGGCAGCCCCAGCATTTT

V gene: TRBV20-1
clone size: few
D gene: .
J gene: TRBJ2-1
CDR3 protein: CSATLAGSRGKLNEQFF
CDR3 DNA: TGCAGTGCTACCCTCGCGGGCTCTCGAGGGAAACTCAATGAGCAGTTCTTC

V gene: TRBV19
clone size: few
D gene: .
J gene: TRBJ1-1
CDR3 protein: CASAGTANTEAFF
CDR3 DNA: TGTGCCAGCGCGGGGACGGCGAACACTGAAGCTTTCTTT

V gene: TRBV12-3/TRBV12-4
clone size: many
D gene: .
J gene: TRBJ2-7
CDR3 protein: CASSPRQHSSYEQYF
CDR3 DNA: TGTGCCAGCAGTCCACGGCAGCATTCCTCCTACGAGCAGTACTTC

V gene: TRBV19
clone size: many
D gene: .
J gene: TRBJ1-2
CDR3 protein: CASSIDLSRNYGYTF
CDR3 DNA: TGTGCCAGTAGTATAGATCTCTCACGGAACTATGGCTACACCTTC

V gene: TRBV6-9
clone size: .
D gene: .
J gene: TRBJ1-6
CDR3 protein: CASSSQVSSPLHF
CDR3 DNA: TGTGCCAGCAGTTCCCAGGTCTCATCACCCCTCCACTTT

V gene: TRBV15
clone size: .
D gene: .
J gene: TRBJ1-2
CDR3 protein: CATTDQGGGYGYTF
CDR3 DNA: TGTGCCACCACCGACCAGGGTGGCGGCTATGGCTACACCTTC

V gene: TRBV24-1
clone size: .
D gene: .
J gene: TRBJ2-7
CDR3 protein: CATIYYEQYF
CDR3 DNA: TGTGCCACCATCTACTACGAGCAGTACTTC

V gene: TRBV6-5
clone size: many
D gene: .
J gene: TRBJ1-6
CDR3 protein: CASSYSQGYNSPLHF
CDR3 DNA: TGTGCCAGCAGTTACTCTCAGGGATATAATTCACCCCTCCACTTT

V gene: TRBV18
clone size: many
D gene: .
J gene: TRBJ2-1
CDR3 protein: CASSPQDYSYNEQFF
CDR3 DNA: TGTGCCAGCTCACCTCAGGACTACTCCTACAATGAGCAGTTCTTC

V gene: TRBV20-1
clone size: few
D gene: .
J gene: TRBJ2-1
CDR3 protein: CSASQGGAGYNEQFF
CDR3 DNA: TGCAGTGCTAGTCAAGGGGGGGCCGGCTACAATGAGCAGTTCTTC

V gene: TRBV6-1
clone size: few
D gene: .
J gene: TRBJ1-2
CDR3 protein: CASRVGGDEYGYTF
CDR3 DNA: TGTGCCAGCAGGGTGGGGGGGGACGAGTATGGCTACACCTTC

V gene: TRBV9
clone size: .
D gene: .
J gene: TRBJ1-1
CDR3 protein: CASSGNTGTEAFF
CDR3 DNA: TGTGCCAGCAGCGGCAACACTGGTACTGAAGCTTTCTTT

V gene: TRBV9
clone size: few
D gene: .
J gene: TRBJ1-6
CDR3 protein: CASSVGQSDSPLHF
CDR3 DNA: TGTGCCAGCAGCGTAGGGCAGAGTGATTCACCCCTCCACTTT

V gene: TRBV11-2
clone size: many
D gene: TRBD1
J gene: TRBJ1-5
CDR3 protein: CASSLNPGQGEPQHF
CDR3 DNA: TGTGCCAGCAGCTTAAATCCGGGACAGGGGGAGCCCCAGCATTTT

V gene: TRBV20-1
clone size: .
D gene: TRBD1
J gene: TRBJ1-6
CDR3 protein: CSAAGTGEGSPLHF
CDR3 DNA: TGCAGTGCTGCCGGGACAGGGGAGGGTTCACCCCTCCACTTT

V gene: TRBV24-1
clone size: few
D gene: TRBD1
J gene: TRBJ1-2
CDR3 protein: CATSTTGHGYTF
CDR3 DNA: TGTGCCACCAGTACGACAGGGCATGGCTACACCTTC

V gene: TRBV2
clone size: .
D gene: .
J gene: TRBJ1-4
CDR3 protein: CASSGEVELFF
CDR3 DNA: TGTGCCAGCAGTGGAGAAGTTGAACTGTTTTTT

V gene: TRBV30
clone size: many
D gene: TRBD1
J gene: TRBJ2-7
CDR3 protein: CAWSLGQGIYEQYF
CDR3 DNA: TGTGCCTGGAGCCTGGGACAGGGTATCTACGAGCAGTACTTC

V gene: TRBV29-1
clone size: .
D gene: .
J gene: TRBJ2-2
CDR3 protein: CSDEGRPGRELFF
CDR3 DNA: TGCAGCGATGAGGGGAGGCCGGGGAGGGAGCTGTTTTTT

V gene: TRBV7-6
clone size: .
D gene: .
J gene: TRBJ1-1
CDR3 protein: CASSLLTDVMNTEAFF
CDR3 DNA: TGTGCCAGCAGCTTACTGACTGATGTCATGAACACTGAAGCTTTCTTT

V gene: TRBV12-3/TRBV12-4
clone size: many
D gene: .
J gene: TRBJ2-5
CDR3 protein: CASSAGTGFALQETQYF
CDR3 DNA: TGTGCCAGCAGTGCCGGAACAGGGTTTGCCCTTCAAGAGACCCAGTACTTC

V gene: TRBV11-2
clone size: .
D gene: TRBD2
J gene: TRBJ2-5
CDR3 protein: CASSLRDYTQYF
CDR3 DNA: TGTGCCAGCAGCCTCCGGGACTACACCCAGTACTTC

V gene: TRBV12-3/TRBV12-4
clone size: .
D gene: .
J gene: TRBJ1-4
CDR3 protein: CASKPTGKEDEKLFF
CDR3 DNA: TGTGCCAGCAAACCAACAGGGAAGGAAGATGAAAAACTGTTTTTT

V gene: TRBV6-6
clone size: .
D gene: .
J gene: TRBJ2-5
CDR3 protein: CASSYWGQETQYF
CDR3 DNA: TGTGCCAGCAGTTACTGGGGGCAAGAGACCCAGTACTTC

V gene: TRBV18
clone size: many
D gene: .
J gene: TRBJ1-1
CDR3 protein: CASSPIRREMNTEAFF
CDR3 DNA: TGTGCCAGCTCACCAATTCGTAGAGAAATGAACACTGAAGCTTTCTTT

V gene: TRBV11-3
clone size: .
D gene: .
J gene: TRBJ2-2
CDR3 protein: CASSLGGGGSTGELFF
CDR3 DNA: TGTGCCAGCAGCTTAGGAGGGGGAGGAAGCACCGGGGAGCTGTTTTTT

V gene: TRBV3-1
clone size: few
D gene: .
J gene: TRBJ2-3
CDR3 protein: CASSSWPGADTQYF
CDR3 DNA: TGTGCCAGCAGCTCCTGGCCGGGAGCAGATACGCAGTATTTT

V gene: TRBV12-3/TRBV12-4
clone size: .
D gene: .
J gene: TRBJ2-3
CDR3 protein: CASSLESPRTDTQYF
CDR3 DNA: TGTGCCAGCAGTTTAGAGTCCCCCCGCACAGATACGCAGTATTTT

V gene: TRBV6-9
clone size: few
D gene: .
J gene: TRBJ2-7
CDR3 protein: CASSYLPPDEQYF
CDR3 DNA: TGTGCCAGCAGTTACCTTCCTCCCGACGAGCAGTACTTC

V gene: TRBV6-1
clone size: .
D gene: TRBD2
J gene: TRBJ2-7
CDR3 protein: CASRAGPPYEQYF
CDR3 DNA: TGTGCCAGTCGAGCGGGACCTCCCTACGAGCAGTACTTC

V gene: TRBV20-1
clone size: few
D gene: TRBD1
J gene: TRBJ1-1
CDR3 protein: CSARVWGRTGAANTEAFF
CDR3 DNA: TGCAGTGCTAGAGTTTGGGGGAGGACAGGGGCCGCTAACACTGAAGCTTTCTTT

V gene: TRBV11-2
clone size: many
D gene: .
J gene: TRBJ2-5
CDR3 protein: CASSPSLEETQYF
CDR3 DNA: TGTGCCAGCAGCCCCAGCCTGGAGGAGACCCAGTACTTC

V gene: TRBV30
clone size: once
D gene: .
J gene: TRBJ1-6
CDR3 protein: CAWSGGETLHF
CDR3 DNA: TGTGCCTGGTCCGGCGGCGAGACCCTCCACTTT

V gene: TRBV12-3/TRBV12-4
clone size: many
D gene: .
J gene: TRBJ2-7
CDR3 protein: CASSPDLGGSSYEQYF
CDR3 DNA: TGTGCCAGCAGCCCAGATTTAGGGGGAAGCTCCTACGAGCAGTACTTC

V gene: TRBV6-1
clone size: .
D gene: TRBD1
J gene: TRBJ1-6
CDR3 protein: CASSGGDSHYNSPLHF
CDR3 DNA: TGTGCCAGCAGTGGGGGGGACAGCCACTATAATTCACCCCTCCACTTT

V gene: TRBV6-2/TRBV6-3
clone size: .
D gene: TRBD2
J gene: TRBJ2-3
CDR3 protein: CASSSTSGGLHTQYF
CDR3 DNA: TGTGCCAGCAGTTCCACTAGCGGGGGGCTTCATACGCAGTATTTT